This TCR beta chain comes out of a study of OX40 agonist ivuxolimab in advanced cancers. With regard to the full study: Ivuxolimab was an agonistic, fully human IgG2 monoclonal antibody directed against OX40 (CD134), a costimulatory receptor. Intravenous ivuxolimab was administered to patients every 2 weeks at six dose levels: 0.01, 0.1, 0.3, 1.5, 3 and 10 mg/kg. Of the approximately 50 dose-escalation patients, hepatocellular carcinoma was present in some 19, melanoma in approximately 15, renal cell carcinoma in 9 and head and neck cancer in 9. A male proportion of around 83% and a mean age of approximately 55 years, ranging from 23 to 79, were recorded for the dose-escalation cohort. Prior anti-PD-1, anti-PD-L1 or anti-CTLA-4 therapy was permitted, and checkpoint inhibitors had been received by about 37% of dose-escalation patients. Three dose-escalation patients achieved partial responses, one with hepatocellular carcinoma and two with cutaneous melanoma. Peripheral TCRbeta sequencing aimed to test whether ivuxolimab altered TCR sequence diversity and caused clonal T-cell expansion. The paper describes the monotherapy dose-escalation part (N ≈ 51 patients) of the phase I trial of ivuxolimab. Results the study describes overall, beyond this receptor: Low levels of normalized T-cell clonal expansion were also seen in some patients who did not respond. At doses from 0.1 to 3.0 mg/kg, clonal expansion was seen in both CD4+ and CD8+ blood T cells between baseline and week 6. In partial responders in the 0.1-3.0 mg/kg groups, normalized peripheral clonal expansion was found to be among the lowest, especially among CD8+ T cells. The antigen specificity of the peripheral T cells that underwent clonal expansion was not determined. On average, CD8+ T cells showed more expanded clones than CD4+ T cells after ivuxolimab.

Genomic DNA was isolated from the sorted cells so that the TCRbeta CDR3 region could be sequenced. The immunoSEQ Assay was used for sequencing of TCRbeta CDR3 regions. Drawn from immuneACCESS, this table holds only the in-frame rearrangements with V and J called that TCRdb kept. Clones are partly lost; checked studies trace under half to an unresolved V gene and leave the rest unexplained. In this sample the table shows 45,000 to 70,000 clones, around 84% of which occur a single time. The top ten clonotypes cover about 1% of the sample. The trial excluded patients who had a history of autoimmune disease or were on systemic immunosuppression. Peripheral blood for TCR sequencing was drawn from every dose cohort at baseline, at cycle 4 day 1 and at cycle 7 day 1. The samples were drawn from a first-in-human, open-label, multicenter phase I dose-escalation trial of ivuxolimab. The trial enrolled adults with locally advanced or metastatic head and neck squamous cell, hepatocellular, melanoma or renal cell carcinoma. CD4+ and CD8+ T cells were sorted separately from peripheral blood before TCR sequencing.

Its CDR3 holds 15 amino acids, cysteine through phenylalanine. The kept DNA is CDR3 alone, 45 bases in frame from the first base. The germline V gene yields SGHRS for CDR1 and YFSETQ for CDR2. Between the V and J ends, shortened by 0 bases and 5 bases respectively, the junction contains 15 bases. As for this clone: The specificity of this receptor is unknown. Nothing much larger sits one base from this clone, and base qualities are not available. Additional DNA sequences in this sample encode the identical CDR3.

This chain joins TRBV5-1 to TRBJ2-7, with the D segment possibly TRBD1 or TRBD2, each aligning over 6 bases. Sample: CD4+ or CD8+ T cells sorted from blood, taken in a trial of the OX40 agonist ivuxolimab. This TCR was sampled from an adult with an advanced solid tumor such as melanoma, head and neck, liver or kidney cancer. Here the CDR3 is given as CASSLGWGAVDEQYF. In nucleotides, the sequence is TGCGCCAGCAGCTTGGGGTGGGGGGCGGTCGACGAGCAGTACTTC.